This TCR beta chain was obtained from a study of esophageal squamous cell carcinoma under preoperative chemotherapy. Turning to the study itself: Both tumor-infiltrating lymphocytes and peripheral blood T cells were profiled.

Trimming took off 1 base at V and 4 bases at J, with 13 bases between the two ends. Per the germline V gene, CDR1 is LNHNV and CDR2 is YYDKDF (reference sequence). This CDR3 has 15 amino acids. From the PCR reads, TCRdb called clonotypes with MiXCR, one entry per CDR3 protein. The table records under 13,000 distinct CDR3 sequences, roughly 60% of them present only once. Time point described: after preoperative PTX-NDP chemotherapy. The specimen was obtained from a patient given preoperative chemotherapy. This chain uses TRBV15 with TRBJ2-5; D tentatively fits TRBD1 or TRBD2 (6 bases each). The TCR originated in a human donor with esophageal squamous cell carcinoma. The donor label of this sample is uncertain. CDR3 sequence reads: CATSRGGDTTETQYF. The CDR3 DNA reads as TGTGCCACCAGCAGAGGGGGGGACACCACAGAGACCCAGTACTTC.